The source of this TCR beta chain is a study of shared T cell receptors in the human thymus. Sequencing was performed with immunoSEQ multiplex PCR; in TCRdb, only in-frame clones are kept and a portion is missing. The sample includes under 850,000 clones, 70% to 90% of them seen just once. CDR1 is SGHDT and CDR2 is YYEEEE in the germline V gene. CDR3 size: 15 residues. V dropped 6 bases and J dropped 2 bases, with 18 bases sitting between them. Another study also made use of these data, one on human thymus T cells.

The TCR was taken from a boy in the first two years of life with a congenital heart defect. The chain links TRBV5-6 to TRBJ2-7, with D perhaps matching TRBD2 (6 bases). Sequencing was done on a sample of thymocytes. The CDR3 DNA sequence: TGTGCCAGCACTTCTGGGCGGGGAGAAACCTACGAGCAGTACTTC. It translates to CASTSGRGETYEQYF.